The sequence of this T cell receptor beta chain was determined in a study of CD8+ T cells in alopecia areata. Turning to the study itself: For the treated group, dosing was oral tofacitinib at 5 to 10 mg twice daily.

As for this clone: Its specificity is not known.

The germline V gene encodes CDR1 SNHLY and CDR2 FYNNEI. V lost 6 bases to trimming and J lost 11 bases, with 14 bases between them. The CDR3 covers 13 residues. Study-level points and caveats: The study found higher clonality in lesional than normal scalp, especially in alopecia totalis/universalis. TCR sharing was clearer in mice than between patients, perhaps partly owing to patient HLA diversity.

Extraction and reverse transcription of RNA yielded cDNA as the sequencing template. This table comes from immunoSEQ multiplex PCR, and its TCRdb copy is limited to in-frame clones, with some not included. The sample has around 120,000 clones; roughly two fifths are singletons. The receptor was isolated from a human donor with alopecia areata. The J gene is TRBJ1-6, the V gene TRBV2; TRBD1 is a possible D gene (5 bases). Input material: CD4+ T cells sorted from blood. CDR3 residues: CASSDGTTPPLHF. The CDR3 region has the DNA TGTGCCAGCAGCGACGGGACCACCCCACCCCTCCACTTT.